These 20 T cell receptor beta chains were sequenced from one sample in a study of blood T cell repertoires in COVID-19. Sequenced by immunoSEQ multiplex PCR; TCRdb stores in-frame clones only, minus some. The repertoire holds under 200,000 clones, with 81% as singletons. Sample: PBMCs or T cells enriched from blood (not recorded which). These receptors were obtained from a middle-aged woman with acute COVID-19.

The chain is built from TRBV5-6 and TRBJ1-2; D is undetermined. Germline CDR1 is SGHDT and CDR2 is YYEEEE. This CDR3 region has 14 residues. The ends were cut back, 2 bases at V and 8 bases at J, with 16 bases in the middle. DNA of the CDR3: TGTGCCAGCAGCTTCGGACTCGAGGAGCGGGGCTACACCTTC. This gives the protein CASSFGLEERGYTF.

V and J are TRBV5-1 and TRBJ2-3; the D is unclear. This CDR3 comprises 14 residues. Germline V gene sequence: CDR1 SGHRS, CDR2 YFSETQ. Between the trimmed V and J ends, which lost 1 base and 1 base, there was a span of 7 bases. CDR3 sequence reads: CASSLQVGTDTQYF. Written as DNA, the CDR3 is TGCGCCAGCAGCTTGCAGGTGGGCACAGATACGCAGTATTTT.

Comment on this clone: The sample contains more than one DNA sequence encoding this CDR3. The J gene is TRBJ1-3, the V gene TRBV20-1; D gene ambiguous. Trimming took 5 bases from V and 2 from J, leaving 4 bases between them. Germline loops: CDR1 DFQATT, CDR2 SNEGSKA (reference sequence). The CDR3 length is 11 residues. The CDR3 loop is CSAQTGNTIYF. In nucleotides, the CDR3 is TGCAGTGCTCAGACTGGAAACACCATATATTTT.

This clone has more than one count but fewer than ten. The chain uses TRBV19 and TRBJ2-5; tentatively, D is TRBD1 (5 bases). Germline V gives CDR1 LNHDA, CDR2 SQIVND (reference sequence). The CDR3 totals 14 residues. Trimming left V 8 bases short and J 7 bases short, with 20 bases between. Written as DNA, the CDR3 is TGTGCCAGTGCCATCCAGGGCCTTGGTGTGACCCAGTACTTC. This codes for CASAIQGLGVTQYF.

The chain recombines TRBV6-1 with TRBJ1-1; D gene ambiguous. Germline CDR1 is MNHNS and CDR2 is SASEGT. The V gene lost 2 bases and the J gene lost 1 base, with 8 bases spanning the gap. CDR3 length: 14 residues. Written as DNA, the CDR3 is TGTGCCAGCAGTGAAATCACTACGAACACTGAAGCTTTCTTT. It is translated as CASSEITTNTEAFF.

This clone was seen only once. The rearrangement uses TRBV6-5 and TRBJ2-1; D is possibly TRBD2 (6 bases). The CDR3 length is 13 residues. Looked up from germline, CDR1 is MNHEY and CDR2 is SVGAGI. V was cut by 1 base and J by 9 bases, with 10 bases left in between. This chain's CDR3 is CASSYWGTGEQFF. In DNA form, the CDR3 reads TGTGCCAGCAGTTACTGGGGGACTGGTGAGCAGTTCTTC.

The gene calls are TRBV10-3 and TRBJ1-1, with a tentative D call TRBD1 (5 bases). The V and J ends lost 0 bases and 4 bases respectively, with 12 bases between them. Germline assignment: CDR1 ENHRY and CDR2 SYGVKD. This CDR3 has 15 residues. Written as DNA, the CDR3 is TGTGCCATCAGTGAGTCACTGGGGGGTAGCACTGAAGCTTTCTTT. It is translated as CAISESLGGSTEAFF.

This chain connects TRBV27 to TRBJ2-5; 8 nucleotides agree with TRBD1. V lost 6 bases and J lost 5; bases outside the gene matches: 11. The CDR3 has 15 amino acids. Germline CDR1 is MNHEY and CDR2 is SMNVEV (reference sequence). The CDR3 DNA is TGTGCCAGCAGGCTCCAGGGGGCGGTTGGTGAGACCCAGTACTTC. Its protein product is CASRLQGAVGETQYF.

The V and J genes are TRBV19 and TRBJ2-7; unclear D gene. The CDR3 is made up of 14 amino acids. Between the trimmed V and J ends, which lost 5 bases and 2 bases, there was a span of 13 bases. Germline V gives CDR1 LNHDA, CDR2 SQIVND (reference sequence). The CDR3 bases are TGTGCCAGTAGTTTGGCAGTTAATGCCTACGAGCAGTACTTC. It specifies CASSLAVNAYEQYF.

The CDR3 DNA sequence: TGTGCCAGCTCACCAAGTGGGGACACCTCTAACTATGGCTACACCTTC. Encoded protein: CASSPSGDTSNYGYTF. The V gene is TRBV18, the J gene TRBJ1-2; D is possibly TRBD1 (6 bases). This CDR3 is built from 16 residues. Germline CDR1 reads KGHSH; CDR2 reads LQKENI. Trimming removed 2 bases at V and 0 bases at J, with 13 bases between.

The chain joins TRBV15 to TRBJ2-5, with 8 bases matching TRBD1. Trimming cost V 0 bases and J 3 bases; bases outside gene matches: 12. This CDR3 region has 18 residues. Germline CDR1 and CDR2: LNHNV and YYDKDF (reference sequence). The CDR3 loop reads CATSRDEAPTGVEETQYF. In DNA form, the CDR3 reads TGTGCCACCAGCAGAGATGAGGCCCCGACAGGGGTCGAAGAGACCCAGTACTTC.

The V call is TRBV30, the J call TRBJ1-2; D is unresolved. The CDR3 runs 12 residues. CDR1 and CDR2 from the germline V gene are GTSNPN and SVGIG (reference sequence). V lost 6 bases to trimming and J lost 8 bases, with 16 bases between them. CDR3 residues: CACRTGSGGYTF. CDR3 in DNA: TGTGCCTGTAGAACGGGGTCGGGCGGCTACACCTTC. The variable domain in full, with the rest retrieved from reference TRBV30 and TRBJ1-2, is SQTIHQWPATLVQPVGSPLSLECTVEGTSNPNLYWYRQAAGRGLQLLFYSVGIGQISSEVPQNLSASRPQDRQFILSSKKLLLSDSGFYLCACRTGSGGYTFGSGTRLTVV.

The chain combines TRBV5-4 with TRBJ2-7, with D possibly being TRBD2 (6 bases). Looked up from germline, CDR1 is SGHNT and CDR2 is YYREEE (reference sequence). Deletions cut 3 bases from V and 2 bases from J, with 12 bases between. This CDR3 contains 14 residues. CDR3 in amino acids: CASSSSGRTYEQYF. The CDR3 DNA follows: TGTGCCAGCAGCTCTTCCGGGAGAACCTACGAGCAGTACTTC.

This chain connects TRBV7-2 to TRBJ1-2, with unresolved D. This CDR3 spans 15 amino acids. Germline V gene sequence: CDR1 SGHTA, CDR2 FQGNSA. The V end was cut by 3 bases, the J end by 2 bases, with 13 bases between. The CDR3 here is CASSFSRLANYGYTF. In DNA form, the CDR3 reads TGTGCCAGCAGCTTTTCGAGGCTCGCAAACTATGGCTACACCTTC.

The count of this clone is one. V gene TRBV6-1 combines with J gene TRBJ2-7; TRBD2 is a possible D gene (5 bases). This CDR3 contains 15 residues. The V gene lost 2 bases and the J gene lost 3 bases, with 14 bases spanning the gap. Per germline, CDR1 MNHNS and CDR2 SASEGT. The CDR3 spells CASSELPGLFYEQYV. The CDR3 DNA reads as TGTGCCAGCAGTGAATTACCTGGACTCTTCTACGAGCAGTACGTC.

CDR3 bases: TGTGCCAGCAGCTTAGGGCTAGCGGGGCCCTTCAATGAGCAGTTCTTC. Its translation is CASSLGLAGPFNEQFF. The rearrangement joins TRBV7-2 to TRBJ2-1, with 9 nucleotides matching TRBD2. This CDR3 contains 16 residues. CDR1 and CDR2 from the germline V gene are SGHTA and FQGNSA. Losses at the gene ends were 1 base for V and 6 bases for J; bases not matched to a gene: 7.

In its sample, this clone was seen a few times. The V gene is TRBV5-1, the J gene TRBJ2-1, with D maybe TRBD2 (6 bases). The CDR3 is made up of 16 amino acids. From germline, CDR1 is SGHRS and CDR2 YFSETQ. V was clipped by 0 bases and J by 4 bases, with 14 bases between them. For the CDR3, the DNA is TGCGCCAGCAGCTTGGGGTCCTTGGGGGGTTACAATGAGCAGTTCTTC. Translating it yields CASSLGSLGGYNEQFF.

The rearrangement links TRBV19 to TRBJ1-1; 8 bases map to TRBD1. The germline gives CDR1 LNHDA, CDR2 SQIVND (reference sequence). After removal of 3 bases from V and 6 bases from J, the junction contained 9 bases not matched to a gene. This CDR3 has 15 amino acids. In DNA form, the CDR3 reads TGTGCCAGTAGTATCCCCGGACAGGGAATGGCTGAAGCTTTCTTT. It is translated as CASSIPGQGMAEAFF.

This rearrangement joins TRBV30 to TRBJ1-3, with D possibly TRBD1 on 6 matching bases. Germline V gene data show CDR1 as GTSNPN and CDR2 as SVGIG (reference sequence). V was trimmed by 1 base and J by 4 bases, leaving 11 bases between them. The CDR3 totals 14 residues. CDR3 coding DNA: TGTGCCTGGAGTGCAGGGGCCGGAGGAAACACCATATATTTT. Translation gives CAWSAGAGGNTIYF.

CDR3 loop: CASRPNTLKLNTEAFF. The CDR3 nucleotides are TGCGCCAGCAGACCCAACACCCTCAAACTGAACACTGAAGCTTTCTTT. The V call is TRBV5-1, the J call TRBJ1-1; no clear D. Trimming took 5 bases from V and 0 from J, leaving 17 bases between them. Per the germline V gene, CDR1 is SGHRS and CDR2 is YFSETQ. This CDR3 has 16 amino acids.